Shown below are 21 T cell receptor beta chains from a single sample sequenced in a study of low-dose radiotherapy and immunotherapy resistance in tumors. The time point here: before trial treatment. TRAV- and TRBV-specific primers primed first-strand cDNA, covering alpha and beta chains. The TCRs were subjected to amplification over around 19 PCR cycles employing a constant-region primer in conjunction with a V-primer adapter. TCRdb reprocessed the reads via MiXCR and lists one record per CDR3 protein. The profile covers 57,000 or so distinct CDR3 sequences, with around 25% appearing a single time and about 6% taken by the ten largest. Sequenced here: PBMCs, sampled before treatment. All receptors come from a male donor with prostate cancer.

This clonotype was seen many times. The chain employs TRBV20-1 and TRBJ2-7; TRBD1 matches at 7 bases. V shed 5 bases and J 3 bases; nucleotides not matched to a gene: 13. CDR3 length: 15 amino acids. The germline V gene encodes CDR1 DFQATT and CDR2 SNEGSKA (reference sequence). The CDR3 coding sequence is TGCAGTGCTCGCCACCGCCCGGGACAGAACTACGAGCAGTACTTC. Amino acid sequence: CSARHRPGQNYEQYF.

This clonotype was observed at least ten times. The chain carries TRBV28 and TRBJ2-7; possible D gene TRBD1, 6 bases. Germline CDR1 reads MDHEN; CDR2 reads SYDVKM. This CDR3 comprises 14 residues. V dropped 6 bases and J dropped 3 bases, with 15 bases sitting between them. CDR3: CASSRLGTNYEQYF. Here the CDR3 DNA reads TGTGCCAGCAGCCGCCTAGGGACAAACTACGAGCAGTACTTC. Full variable domain (missing parts from reference TRBV28 and TRBJ2-7): DVKVTQSSRYLVKRTGEKVFLECVQDMDHENMFWYRQDPGLGLRLIYFSYDVKMKEKGDIPEGYSVSREKKERFSLILESASTNQTSMYLCASSRLGTNYEQYFGPGTRLTVT.

This clonotype was recorded at least ten times. J is TRBJ2-5 and V is TRBV13; 14 bases align to TRBD2. CDR1 is PRHDT and CDR2 is FYEKMQ in the germline V gene (reference sequence). Germline trimming cut 1 base from V and 3 bases from J; bases unmatched to any gene: 7. The CDR3 contains 18 residues. The CDR3 reads CASSLAYWGLAGEETQYF. The CDR3, as DNA: TGTGCCAGCAGCTTAGCATATTGGGGACTAGCGGGGGAAGAGACCCAGTACTTC.

In this sample, this clonotype turned up many times. The chain joins TRBV19 to TRBJ2-3; possibly TRBD1 for D (5 bases). Germline V lookup: CDR1 LNHDA, CDR2 SQIVND (reference sequence). The CDR3 sequence is 14 residues long. V dropped 3 bases and J dropped 1 base, with 8 bases sitting between them. For the CDR3, the DNA is TGTGCCAGTAGTATCGCAGGGCGCACAGATACGCAGTATTTT. Translation: CASSIAGRTDTQYF.

This clonotype was recorded a few times. The V and J genes are TRBV2 and TRBJ2-1; D remains ambiguous. Trimming cost V 11 bases and J 0 bases, with 14 bases left between them. CDR1 and CDR2 (germline): SNHLY, FYNNEI. The CDR3 covers 14 residues. The CDR3 DNA follows: TGTGCCTCCCTTATGAGCGACTCCTACAATGAGCAGTTCTTC. Protein: CASLMSDSYNEQFF.

The chain carries TRBV12-3 or TRBV12-4 and TRBJ2-1; D is possibly TRBD1 (7 bases). The CDR3 has 14 residues. Trimming stripped 6 bases from V and 9 bases from J, with 18 bases between. Written as DNA, the CDR3 is TGTGCCAGCAGCCCTACGGCAGGGGGACTTGAGCAGTTCTTC. It codes for CASSPTAGGLEQFF.

Worth noting for this clonotype: A read error is the likely source, as a far larger clone sits one nucleotide away. The chain employs TRBV5-3 and TRBJ1-5; D not certain. TRBV5-3 is an open reading frame whose function is uncertain. The CDR3 is 13 residues long. V was cut by 10 bases and J by 1 base, with 12 bases left in between. The CDR3 loop reads CACSLNSNQPQHF. CDR3 nucleotide sequence: TGTGCCTGCAGCTTAAACAGCAATCAGCCCCAGCATTTT.

This clonotype was seen at least ten times. CDR3 loop: CASSMLQGGRTQYF. The CDR3 DNA reads TGTGCCAGTAGTATGCTTCAGGGTGGTCGGACCCAGTACTTC. V gene TRBV19 combines with J gene TRBJ2-5, with D possibly TRBD1 on 5 matching bases. The CDR3 length is 14 residues. V dropped 3 bases and J dropped 7 bases, with 15 bases sitting between them. Germline V gives CDR1 LNHDA, CDR2 SQIVND (reference sequence).

This chain links TRBV2 with TRBJ2-3; 7 bases are a match to TRBD2. The CDR3 has 15 amino acids. Germline assignment: CDR1 SNHLY and CDR2 FYNNEI. Unmatched junction bases numbered 11, after V lost 8 bases and J lost 3 bases. CDR3: CASGAGGGRTDTQYF. The CDR3 DNA reads TGTGCCAGCGGGGCCGGAGGCGGGAGAACAGATACGCAGTATTTT.

This clonotype was seen only a few times. V usage is TRBV3-1 and J usage is TRBJ2-1; 7 bases agree with TRBD1. The CDR3 is 12 amino acids. Trimming at V came to 0 bases and at J to 15 bases, leaving 5 bases not matched to a gene. From germline, CDR1 is LGHDT and CDR2 YNNKEL (reference sequence). The CDR3 nucleotides are TGTGCCAGCAGCCAAGATCTACAGGGGTGGTTCTTC. Translation: CASSQDLQGWFF.

This clonotype has a count of ten or more. The chain combines TRBV6-6 with TRBJ1-4, with unresolved D. V lost 1 base, J lost 5 bases, and 5 bases lay in between. Germline V CDR1 and CDR2: MNHNY, SVGAGI (reference sequence). The CDR3 sequence is 13 residues long. Here the CDR3 reads CASSYLGNEKLFF. The CDR3 region has the DNA TGTGCCAGCAGTTACTTGGGAAATGAAAAACTGTTTTTT.

The table lists this clonotype with many counts. This chain uses TRBV6-2 or TRBV6-3 with TRBJ1-5; maybe TRBD1 (5 bases). Trimming stripped 1 base from V and 5 bases from J, with 9 bases between. The CDR3 covers 14 residues. The germline V gene encodes CDR1 MNHEY and CDR2 SVGEGT. CDR3 loop: CASSYWGSYQPQHF. In nucleotides, the CDR3 is TGTGCCAGCAGTTACTGGGGCAGTTATCAGCCCCAGCATTTT.

The chain employs TRBV6-5 and TRBJ2-3; possible D gene TRBD2, 6 bases. This CDR3 is 13 amino acids long. V gave up 8 bases and J gave up 4 bases, with 13 bases separating them. CDR1 and CDR2 from the germline V gene are MNHEY and SVGAGI. The CDR3 reads CASLGGVADTQYF. The CDR3 region has the DNA TGTGCCAGCCTTGGCGGGGTTGCAGATACGCAGTATTTT.

This clonotype was counted ten times or more. The chain combines TRBV6-5 with TRBJ2-7; D might be TRBD2 (6 bases). The V end lost 2 bases, the J end lost 6 bases, and 11 bases lay between the germline ends. The length of the CDR3 is 13 residues. Germline values: CDR1 MNHEY, CDR2 SVGAGI. The CDR3 loop reads CASSYTPGVEQYF. CDR3 in DNA: TGTGCCAGCAGTTACACCCCGGGGGTCGAGCAGTACTTC.

This clonotype was recorded at least ten times. This rearrangement joins TRBV20-1 to TRBJ1-5; TRBD1 agrees at 8 bases. Germline V gene data show CDR1 as DFQATT and CDR2 as SNEGSKA (reference sequence). This CDR3 has 14 amino acids. J was trimmed by 7 bases and V by 4 bases; bases with no gene match: 9. The CDR3 protein is CSAKKDRAPQPQHF. The CDR3 DNA is TGCAGTGCTAAAAAGGACAGGGCCCCACAGCCCCAGCATTTT.

This clonotype came up many times. The rearrangement uses TRBV12-3 or TRBV12-4 and TRBJ2-1; no clear D gene. Trimming left V 4 bases short and J 9 bases short, with 13 bases between. This CDR3 region has 13 residues. CDR3 sequence: CASSSPWVVEQFF. The CDR3 bases are TGTGCCAGCAGTTCGCCCTGGGTTGTTGAGCAGTTCTTC.

This clonotype came up many times. The chain has TRBV12-3 or TRBV12-4 and TRBJ2-5, with D possibly being TRBD1 (5 bases). The CDR3 extends over 16 amino acids. V shed 5 bases and J shed 5 bases, with 21 bases lying between them. CDR3: CASSTETPQGRETQYF. The DNA for the CDR3 is TGTGCCAGCAGTACCGAGACACCCCAGGGCAGGGAGACCCAGTACTTC.

This clonotype was counted at least ten times. The gene calls are TRBV6-1 and TRBJ2-5, with a possible D match to TRBD2 (6 bases). Trimming pared 8 bases from V and 5 bases from J, leaving 12 bases between. Per the germline V gene, CDR1 is MNHNS and CDR2 is SASEGT. This CDR3 spans 12 amino acids. CDR3 DNA: TGTGCCAGCTCTGGGGGGAGGGAGACCCAGTACTTC. Translating it yields CASSGGRETQYF.

Remarks on this clonotype: The likely explanation is a read error, given a far larger clone one base away. This chain joins TRBV5-3 and TRBJ1-3; D ambiguous. TRBV5-3 is an open reading frame whose function is uncertain. V was trimmed by 8 bases and J by 0 bases, leaving 15 bases between them. The CDR3 loop spans 15 amino acids. The CDR3: CASRSDRNSGNTIYF. The CDR3, as DNA: TGTGCCAGCCGATCCGACCGAAACTCTGGAAACACCATATATTTT.

This clonotype came up many times. The V and J genes are TRBV28 and TRBJ2-5; 11 nucleotides line up with TRBD2. There are 16 residues in the CDR3. The junction had 11 bases not matched to a gene; V was cut back by 7 bases and J by 4 bases. In germline, CDR1 is MDHEN, CDR2 SYDVKM. CDR3 sequence: CASTTTLSGRVETQYF. DNA for the CDR3: TGTGCCAGCACCACCACTCTTAGCGGGAGGGTAGAGACCCAGTACTTC.

At least ten counts were recorded for this clonotype. The chain combines TRBV5-1 with TRBJ2-7; D possibly corresponds to TRBD2 (5 bases). V was trimmed by 4 bases and J by 2 bases, leaving 16 bases between them. The germline V gene has CDR1 SGHRS and CDR2 YFSETQ. The CDR3 consists of 15 residues. CDR3 DNA sequence: TGCGCCAGCAGCCAAAGGACGGCCGGGGCCTACGAGCAGTACTTC. This sequence encodes CASSQRTAGAYEQYF.